The text below deals with one T cell receptor beta chain. The CDR3 consists of 14 residues. The junction had 7 bases not matched to a gene; V was cut back by 5 bases and J by 4 bases. Germline V lookup: CDR1 MNHEY, CDR2 SMNVEV (reference sequence). The sample is drawn from a study of blood T cell repertoires in COVID-19. Turning to the study itself: COVID-19 samples, acute and convalescent, were from the United States, Italy and Spain. The analysed material was cDNA or gDNA that came from T cells, B-cell-depleted T cells, or PBMCs.

In the study's own analysis: Nucleated cell counts were estimated from reference gene primer amplification. Profiling relied on immunoSEQ multiplex PCR, and the TCRdb table lists in-frame clones only, not all of them. Clone size and V and J calls were adopted from that table, with D and trimming inferred from the DNA. The repertoire has around 200,000 clones, about 86% of them found once; the top ten carry 0.7% to 0.9%. The V gene is TRBV27, the J gene TRBJ1-2; TRBD1 matches at 7 bases. The sample consisted of peripheral blood. The TCR originated in a woman younger than 35 who had recovered from COVID-19. CDR3 sequence: CASSKQGLPYGYTF. The CDR3 region has the DNA TGTGCCAGCAGTAAACAGGGGCTCCCCTATGGCTACACCTTC.